This T cell receptor (beta chain) was captured by sequencing in a study of T cells in Graves' hyperthyroidism and ophthalmopathy. Study results and caveats: Blood shared most expanded thyroid clonotypes above 0.001. Ophthalmopathy and stable hyperthyroidism were told apart by a 13 V-J model.

Graves' hyperthyroidism was deemed stable absent ophthalmopathy progression within 18 months. Exclusions: uncontrolled infection, other autoimmune disease, pregnancy, lactation. The CDR3 length is 14 residues. The junction had 6 bases not matched to a gene; V was cut back by 5 bases and J by 4 bases. This clonotype has ten or more counts. The antigen is not known. Amplified regions were TCR beta CDR3 sequences from RNA transcripts. The HTBI primer set served for first-round RT-PCR of the TCR CDR3. TCRdb reprocessed the multiplex PCR reads via MiXCR and lists one record per CDR3 protein. The sample holds just under 750,000 distinct CDR3 sequences; 35% are singletons and the top ten take less than 35%.

V is TRBV12-3 or TRBV12-4 and J is TRBJ1-2; TRBD1 aligns across 8 bases. The sequencing sample was made of blood. The source is a woman in her thirties or forties with Graves' hyperthyroidism. Written as DNA, the CDR3 is TGTGCCAGCAGTAATACAGGGGGGACCTATGGCTACACCTTC. It specifies CASSNTGGTYGYTF.